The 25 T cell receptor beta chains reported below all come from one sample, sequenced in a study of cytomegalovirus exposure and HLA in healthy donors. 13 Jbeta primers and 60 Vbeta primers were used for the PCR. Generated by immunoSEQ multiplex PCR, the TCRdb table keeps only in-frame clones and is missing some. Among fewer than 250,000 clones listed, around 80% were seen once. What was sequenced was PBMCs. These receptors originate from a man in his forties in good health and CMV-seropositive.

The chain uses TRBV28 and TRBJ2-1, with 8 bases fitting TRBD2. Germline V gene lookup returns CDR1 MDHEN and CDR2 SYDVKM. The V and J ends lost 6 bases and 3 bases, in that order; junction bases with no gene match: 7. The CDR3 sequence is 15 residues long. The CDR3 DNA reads TGTGCCAGCAGGGACTGGGCGGGAGGCTACAATGAGCAGTTCTTC. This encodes CASRDWAGGYNEQFF.

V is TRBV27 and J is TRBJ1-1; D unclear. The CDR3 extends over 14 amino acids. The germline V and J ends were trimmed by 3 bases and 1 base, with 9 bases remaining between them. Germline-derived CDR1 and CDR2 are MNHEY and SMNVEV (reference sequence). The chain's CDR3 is CASSFRLQNTEAFF. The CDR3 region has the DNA TGTGCCAGCAGTTTCAGACTTCAGAACACTGAAGCTTTCTTT.

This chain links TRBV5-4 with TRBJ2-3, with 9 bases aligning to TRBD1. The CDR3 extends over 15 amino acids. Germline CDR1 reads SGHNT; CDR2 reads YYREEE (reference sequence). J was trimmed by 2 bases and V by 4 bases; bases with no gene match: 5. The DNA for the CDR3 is TGTGCCAGCAGCCCCGGGACAGGGATCACAGATACGCAGTATTTT. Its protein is CASSPGTGITDTQYF.

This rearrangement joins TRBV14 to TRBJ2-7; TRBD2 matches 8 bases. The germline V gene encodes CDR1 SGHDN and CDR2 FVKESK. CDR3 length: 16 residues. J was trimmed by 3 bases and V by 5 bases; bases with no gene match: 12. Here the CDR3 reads CASSGGTSGSFYEQYV. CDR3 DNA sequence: TGTGCCAGCAGCGGGGGAACTAGCGGTTCGTTCTACGAGCAGTACGTC.

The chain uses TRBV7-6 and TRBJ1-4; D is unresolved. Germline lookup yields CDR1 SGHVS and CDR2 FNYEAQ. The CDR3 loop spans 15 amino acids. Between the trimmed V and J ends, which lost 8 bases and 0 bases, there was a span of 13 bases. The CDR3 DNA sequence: TGTGCCAGCGGCCCGTCAGAGGCAACTAATGAAAAACTGTTTTTT. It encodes CASGPSEATNEKLFF.

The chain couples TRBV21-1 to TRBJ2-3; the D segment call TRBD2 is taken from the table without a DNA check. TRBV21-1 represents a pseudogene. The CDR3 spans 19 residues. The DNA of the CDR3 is TGTGCCAGCAGCAGAAGGATGGGACTCTTCCTCCCCTCCACAGGTACGCAGTATTTT. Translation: CASSRRMGLFLPSTGTQYF.

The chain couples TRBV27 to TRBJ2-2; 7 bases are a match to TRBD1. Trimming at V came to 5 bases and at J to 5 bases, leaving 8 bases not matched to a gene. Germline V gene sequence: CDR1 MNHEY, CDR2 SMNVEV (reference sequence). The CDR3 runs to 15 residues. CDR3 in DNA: TGTGCCAGCAGTAACCGACAGGGCAGTACCGGGGAGCTGTTTTTT. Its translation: CASSNRQGSTGELFF.

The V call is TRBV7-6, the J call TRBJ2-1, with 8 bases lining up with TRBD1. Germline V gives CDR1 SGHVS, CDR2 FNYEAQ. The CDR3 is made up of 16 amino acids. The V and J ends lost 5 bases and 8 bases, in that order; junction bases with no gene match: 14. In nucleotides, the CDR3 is TGTGCCAGCAGCCCTCGGGACAGGAACACACGAGATGAGCAGTTCTTC. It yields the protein CASSPRDRNTRDEQFF.

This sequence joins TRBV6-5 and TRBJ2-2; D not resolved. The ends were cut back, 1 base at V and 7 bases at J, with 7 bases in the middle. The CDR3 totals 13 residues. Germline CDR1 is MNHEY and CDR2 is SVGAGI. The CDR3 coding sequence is TGTGCCAGCAGTTACTACCGCGGCGGGGAGCTGTTTTTT. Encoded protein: CASSYYRGGELFF.

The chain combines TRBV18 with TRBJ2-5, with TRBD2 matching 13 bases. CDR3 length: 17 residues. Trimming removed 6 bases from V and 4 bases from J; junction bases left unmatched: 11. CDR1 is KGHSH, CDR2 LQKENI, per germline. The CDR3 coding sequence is TGTGCCAGCTCGTCGGGACTAGCGGGGCCGGGTGGAGAGACCCAGTACTTC. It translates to CASSSGLAGPGGETQYF.

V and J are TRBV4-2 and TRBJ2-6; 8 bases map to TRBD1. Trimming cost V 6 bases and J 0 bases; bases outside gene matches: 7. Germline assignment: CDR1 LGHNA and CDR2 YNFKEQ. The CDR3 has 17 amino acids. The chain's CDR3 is CASRRGQGHSGANVLTF. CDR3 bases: TGTGCCAGCAGAAGAGGACAGGGCCACTCTGGGGCCAACGTCCTGACTTTC.

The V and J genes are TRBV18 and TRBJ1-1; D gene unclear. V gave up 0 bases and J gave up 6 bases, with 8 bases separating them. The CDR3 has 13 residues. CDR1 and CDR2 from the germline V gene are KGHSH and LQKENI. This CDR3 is CASSPPGRPEAFF. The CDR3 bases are TGTGCCAGCTCACCACCGGGGAGACCTGAAGCTTTCTTT. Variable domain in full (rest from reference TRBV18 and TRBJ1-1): NAGVMQNPRHLVRRRGQEARLRCSPMKGHSHVYWYRQLPEEGLKFMVYLQKENIIDESGMPKERFSAEFPKEGPSILRIQQVVRGDSAAYFCASSPPGRPEAFFGQGTRLTVV.

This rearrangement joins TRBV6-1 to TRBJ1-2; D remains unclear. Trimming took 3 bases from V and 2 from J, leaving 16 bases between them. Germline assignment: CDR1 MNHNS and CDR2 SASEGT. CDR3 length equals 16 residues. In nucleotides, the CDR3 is TGTGCCAGCAGTGACCTTTCGACAACGTTGAACTATGGCTACACCTTC. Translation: CASSDLSTTLNYGYTF.

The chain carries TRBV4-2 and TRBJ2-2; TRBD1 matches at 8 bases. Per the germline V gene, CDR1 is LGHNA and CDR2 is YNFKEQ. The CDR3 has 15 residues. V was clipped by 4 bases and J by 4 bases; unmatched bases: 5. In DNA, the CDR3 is TGTGCCAGCAGCCTCCGGGACAGGAGCACCGGGGAGCTGTTTTTT. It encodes CASSLRDRSTGELFF.

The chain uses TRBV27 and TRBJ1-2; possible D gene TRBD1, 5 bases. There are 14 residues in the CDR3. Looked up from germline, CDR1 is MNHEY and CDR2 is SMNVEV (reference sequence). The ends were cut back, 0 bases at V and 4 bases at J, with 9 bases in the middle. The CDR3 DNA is TGTGCCAGCAGTTTATCAGGGGTTGGCTATGGCTACACCTTC. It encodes CASSLSGVGYGYTF.

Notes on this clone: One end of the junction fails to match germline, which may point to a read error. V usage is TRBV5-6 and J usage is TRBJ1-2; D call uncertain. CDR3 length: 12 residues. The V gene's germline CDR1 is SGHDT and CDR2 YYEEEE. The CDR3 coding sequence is TGTGCCAGCACCTTGGAGGGAGGGGGCTACACCTTC. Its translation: CASTLEGGGYTF.

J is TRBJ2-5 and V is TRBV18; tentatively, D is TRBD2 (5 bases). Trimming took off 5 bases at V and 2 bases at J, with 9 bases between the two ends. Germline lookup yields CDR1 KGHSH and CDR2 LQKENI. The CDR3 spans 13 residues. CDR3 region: CASSDTRQETQYF. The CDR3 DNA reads TGTGCCAGCTCAGACACTAGACAAGAGACCCAGTACTTC.

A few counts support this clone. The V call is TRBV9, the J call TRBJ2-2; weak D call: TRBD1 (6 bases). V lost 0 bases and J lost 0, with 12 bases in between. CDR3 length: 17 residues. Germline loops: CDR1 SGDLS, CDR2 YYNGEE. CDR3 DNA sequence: TGTGCCAGCAGCGTAGTATCAGGGGATGCGAACACCGGGGAGCTGTTTTTT. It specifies CASSVVSGDANTGELFF.

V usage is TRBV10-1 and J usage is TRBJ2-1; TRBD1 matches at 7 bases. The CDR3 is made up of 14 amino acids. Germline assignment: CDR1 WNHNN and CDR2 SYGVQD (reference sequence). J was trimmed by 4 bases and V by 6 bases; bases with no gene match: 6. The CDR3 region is CASSLTGDYNEQFF. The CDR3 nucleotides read TGCGCCAGCAGCCTTACAGGGGATTACAATGAGCAGTTCTTC.

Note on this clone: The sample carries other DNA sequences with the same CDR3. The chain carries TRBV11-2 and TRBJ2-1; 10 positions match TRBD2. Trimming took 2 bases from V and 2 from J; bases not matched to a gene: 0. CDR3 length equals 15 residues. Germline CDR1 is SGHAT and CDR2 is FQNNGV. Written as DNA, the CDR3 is TGTGCCAGCAGCTTAACTAGCGGGGCCTACAATGAGCAGTTCTTC. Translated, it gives CASSLTSGAYNEQFF.

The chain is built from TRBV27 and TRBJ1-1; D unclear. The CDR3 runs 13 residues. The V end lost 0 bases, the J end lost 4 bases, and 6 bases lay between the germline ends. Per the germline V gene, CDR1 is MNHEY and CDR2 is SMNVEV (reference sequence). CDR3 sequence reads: CASSLSAFTEAFF. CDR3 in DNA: TGTGCCAGCAGTTTATCAGCGTTCACTGAAGCTTTCTTT.

The CDR3 spells CASTPRDLPRGDTQYF. CDR3 DNA: TGTGCCAGCACCCCGCGGGACCTTCCCCGTGGAGATACGCAGTATTTT. The chain recombines TRBV5-6 with TRBJ2-3; perhaps TRBD2 as D (6 bases). The V and J ends lost 6 bases and 5 bases respectively, with 22 bases between them. The germline V gene encodes CDR1 SGHDT and CDR2 YYEEEE. This CDR3 is 16 amino acids long.

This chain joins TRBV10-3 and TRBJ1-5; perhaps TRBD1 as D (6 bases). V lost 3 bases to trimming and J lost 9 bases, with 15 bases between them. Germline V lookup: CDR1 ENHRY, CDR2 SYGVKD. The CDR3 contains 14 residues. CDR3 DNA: TGTGCCATCAGTGAAGGGGGTTTCAATACGCCCCAGCATTTT. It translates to CAISEGGFNTPQHF.

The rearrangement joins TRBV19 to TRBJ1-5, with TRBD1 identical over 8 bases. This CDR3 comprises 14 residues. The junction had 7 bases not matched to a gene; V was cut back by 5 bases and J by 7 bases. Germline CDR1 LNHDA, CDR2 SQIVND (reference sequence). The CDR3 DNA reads TGTGCCAGTAGTGTCAGGGGGCAGAGGCAGCCCCAGCATTTT. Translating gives CASSVRGQRQPQHF.

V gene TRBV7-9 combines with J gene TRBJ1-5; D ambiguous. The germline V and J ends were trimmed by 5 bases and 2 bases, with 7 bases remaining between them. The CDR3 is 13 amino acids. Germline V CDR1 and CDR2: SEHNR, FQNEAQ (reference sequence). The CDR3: CASSEEGNQPQHF. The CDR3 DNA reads TGTGCCAGCAGCGAGGAAGGCAATCAGCCCCAGCATTTT.